The present T cell receptor (beta chain) was sequenced within a study of brain T cells in children with intractable seizures. Study-wide results and caveats: Clones missing pre-surgery may reflect undersampling of that blood sample.

A remark on this clone: The antigen is undetermined.

The CDR3 sequence is 16 residues long. CDR1 is LGHDT and CDR2 is YNNKEL in the germline V gene (reference sequence). V lost 4 bases and J 2 bases, leaving 15 bases between the germline ends. This table comes from immunoSEQ multiplex PCR, and its TCRdb copy is limited to in-frame clones, with some not included. The data contain approximately 330,000 clones, about 94% of them singletons. This sample's time point: blood from clinic visit 5 months post-surgery; TSC patient then seizure free. The V and J genes are TRBV3-1 (or the pseudogene TRBV3-2) and TRBJ1-3; D call uncertain. Sample: peripheral blood, taken about 5 months after surgery. The receptor's source is a boy younger than two with tuberous sclerosis and intractable seizures. The CDR3 nucleotides are TGTGCCAGCAGCCCTCTTATTAGGGCCCCTGGAAACACCATATATTTT. As protein: CASSPLIRAPGNTIYF.